The entry that follows covers one TCR beta chain sequence. These data come from a study of blood T cell repertoires in COVID-19. Overall study context: Samples came from the United States, Italy and Spain, spanning acute and convalescent COVID-19. T cells, B-cell-depleted T cells, or PBMCs provided the cDNA or gDNA that served as material.

In the study's own analysis: Amplification of reference gene primers provided the estimated nucleated cell counts. TCRdb's table, derived via immunoSEQ multiplex PCR, lists solely in-frame clones and lacks some. V and J calls and clone size are as listed in that table; D and trimming were resolved from the DNA. The sample has over 300,000 clones, roughly 90% seen once; the top ten hold around 6%. The sample taken for sequencing was peripheral blood. The source is a man younger than 35 who had recovered from COVID-19.

The CDR3 sequence is CASSESRVQGPTSIEQFF. CDR3 nucleotide sequence: TGCGCCAGCAGTGAGTCGAGAGTTCAGGGGCCGACTTCCATTGAGCAGTTCTTC. The chain combines TRBV10-2 with TRBJ2-1; D may be TRBD1 (6 bases). CDR3 length: 18 amino acids. V shed 0 bases and J shed 9 bases, with 24 bases lying between them. Germline V gene lookup returns CDR1 WSHSY and CDR2 SAAADI.